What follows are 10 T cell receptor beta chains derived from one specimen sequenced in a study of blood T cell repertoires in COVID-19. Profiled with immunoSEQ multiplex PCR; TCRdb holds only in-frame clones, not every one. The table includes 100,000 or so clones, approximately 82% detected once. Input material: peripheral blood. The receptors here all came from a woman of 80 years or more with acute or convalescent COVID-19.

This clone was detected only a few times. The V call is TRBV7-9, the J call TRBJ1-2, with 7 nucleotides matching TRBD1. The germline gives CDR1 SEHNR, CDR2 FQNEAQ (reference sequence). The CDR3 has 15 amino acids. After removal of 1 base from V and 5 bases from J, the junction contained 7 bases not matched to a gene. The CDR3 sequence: CASSLDTGEVYGYTF. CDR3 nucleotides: TGTGCCAGCAGCTTAGACACAGGGGAGGTTTATGGCTACACCTTC.

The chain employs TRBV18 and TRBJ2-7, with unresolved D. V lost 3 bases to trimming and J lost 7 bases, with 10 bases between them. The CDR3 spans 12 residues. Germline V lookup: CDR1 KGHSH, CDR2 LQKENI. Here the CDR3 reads CASSPGPREQYV. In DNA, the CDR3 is TGTGCCAGCTCACCGGGCCCCCGGGAGCAGTACGTC.

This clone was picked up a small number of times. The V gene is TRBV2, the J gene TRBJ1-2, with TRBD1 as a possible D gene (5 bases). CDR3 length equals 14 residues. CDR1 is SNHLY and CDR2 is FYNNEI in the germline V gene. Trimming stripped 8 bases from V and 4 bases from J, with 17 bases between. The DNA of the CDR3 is TGTGCCAGCTGTCCTGCCAGGGATTTCTATGGCTACACCTTC. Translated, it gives CASCPARDFYGYTF.

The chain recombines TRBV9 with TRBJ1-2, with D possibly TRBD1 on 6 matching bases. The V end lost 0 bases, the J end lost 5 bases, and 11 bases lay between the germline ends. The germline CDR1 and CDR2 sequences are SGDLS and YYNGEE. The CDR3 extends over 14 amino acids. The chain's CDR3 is CASSVGQGHYGYTF. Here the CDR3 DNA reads TGTGCCAGCAGCGTAGGGCAGGGGCATTATGGCTACACCTTC. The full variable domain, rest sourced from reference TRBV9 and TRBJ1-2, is DSGVTQTPKHLITATGQRVTLRCSPRSGDLSVYWYQQSLDQGLQFLIQYYNGEERAKGNILERFSAQQFPDLHSELNLSSLELGDSALYFCASSVGQGHYGYTFGSGTRLTVV.

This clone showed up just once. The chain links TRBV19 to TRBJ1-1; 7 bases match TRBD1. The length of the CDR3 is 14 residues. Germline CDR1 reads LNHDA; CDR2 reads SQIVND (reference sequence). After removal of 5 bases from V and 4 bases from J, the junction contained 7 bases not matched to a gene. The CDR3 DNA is TGTGCCAGTAGTCCCTCAGGGGGATTCACTGAAGCTTTCTTT. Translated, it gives CASSPSGGFTEAFF.

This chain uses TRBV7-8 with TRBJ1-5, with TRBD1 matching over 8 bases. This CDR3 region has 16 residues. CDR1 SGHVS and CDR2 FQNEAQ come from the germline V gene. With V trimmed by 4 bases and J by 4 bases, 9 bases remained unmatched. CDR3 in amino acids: CASSSRQGPGNQPQHF. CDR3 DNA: TGTGCCAGCAGCTCTCGACAGGGGCCGGGAAATCAGCCCCAGCATTTT.

CDR3 region: CASSLGHQDEQFF. Written as DNA, the CDR3 is TGCGCCAGCAGCTTGGGACATCAAGATGAGCAGTTCTTC. The chain couples TRBV5-1 to TRBJ2-1; no clear D gene. Germline CDR1 is SGHRS and CDR2 is YFSETQ. Trimming cost V 0 bases and J 8 bases, with 9 bases left between them. This CDR3 comprises 13 residues.

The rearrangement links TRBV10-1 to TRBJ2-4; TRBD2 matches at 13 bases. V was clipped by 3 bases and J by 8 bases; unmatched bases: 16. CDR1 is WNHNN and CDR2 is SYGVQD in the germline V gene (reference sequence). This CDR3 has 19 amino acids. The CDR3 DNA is TGCGCCAGCAGTGACTCGGGCCTCGGGACTAGCGGGGCGGAGGACATTCAGTACTTC. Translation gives CASSDSGLGTSGAEDIQYF.

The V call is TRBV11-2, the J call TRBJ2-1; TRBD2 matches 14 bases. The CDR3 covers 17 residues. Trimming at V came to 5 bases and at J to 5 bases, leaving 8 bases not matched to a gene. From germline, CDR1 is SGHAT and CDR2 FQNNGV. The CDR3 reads CASSPAPGLAGDNEQFF. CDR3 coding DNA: TGTGCCAGCAGCCCCGCTCCGGGACTAGCGGGAGACAATGAGCAGTTCTTC.

The CDR3 sequence: CASSSSGNQPQHF. The CDR3 DNA follows: TGTGCCAGCAGCAGTAGCGGGAATCAGCCCCAGCATTTT. The chain couples TRBV12-3 or TRBV12-4 to TRBJ1-5; no clear D. Trimming cost V 6 bases and J 4 bases, with 10 bases left between them. The CDR3 runs 13 residues.